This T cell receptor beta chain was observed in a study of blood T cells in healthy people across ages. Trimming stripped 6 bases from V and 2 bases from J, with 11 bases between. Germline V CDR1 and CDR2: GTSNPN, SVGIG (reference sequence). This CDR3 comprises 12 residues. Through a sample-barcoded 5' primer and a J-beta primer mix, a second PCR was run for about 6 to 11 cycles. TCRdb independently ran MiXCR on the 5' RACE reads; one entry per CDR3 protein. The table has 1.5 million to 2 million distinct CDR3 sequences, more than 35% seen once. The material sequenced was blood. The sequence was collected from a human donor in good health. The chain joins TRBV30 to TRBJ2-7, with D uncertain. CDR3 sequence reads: CACLPTPYEQYF. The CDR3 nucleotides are TGTGCCTGCCTCCCAACACCCTACGAGCAGTACTTC.